Listed here are 9 T cell receptor beta chains from one sample, sequenced in a study of blood T cell repertoires in COVID-19 (dated by TCRdb to the early 2020s). The library was built by means of the immunoSEQ multiplex PCR assay. TCRdb re-hosts the immuneACCESS table, in-frame sequences only. Its copies lack some clones; in the studies checked, an unresolved V gene accounts for under half of them, and the cause for the rest is not known. This sample lists about 140,000 clones; approximately 88% were detected once. The ten biggest clones cover over 9.5% of the sample. The sample taken for sequencing was peripheral blood. These receptors were collected from a man in his 60s with active or convalescent COVID-19.

J is TRBJ1-2 and V is TRBV6-2 or TRBV6-3; possibly TRBD1 for D (5 bases). CDR3 length equals 12 residues. V lost 5 bases and J lost 7, with 11 bases in between. The V gene's germline CDR1 is MNHEY and CDR2 SVGEGT. In nucleotides, the CDR3 is TGTGCCAGCAGTGATGCGGGGCCTGGCTACACCTTC. It translates to CASSDAGPGYTF.

The rearrangement uses TRBV19 and TRBJ1-4; D ambiguous. Germline values: CDR1 LNHDA, CDR2 SQIVND (reference sequence). The CDR3 length is 16 residues. Trimming stripped 3 bases from V and 0 bases from J, with 11 bases between. This CDR3 is CASSIPFGATNEKLFF. DNA of the CDR3: TGTGCCAGTAGTATCCCATTCGGGGCAACTAATGAAAAACTGTTTTTT.

The rearrangement uses TRBV6-2 or TRBV6-3 and TRBJ1-5; TRBD1 matches at 7 bases. This CDR3 spans 15 amino acids. J was trimmed by 0 bases and V by 5 bases; bases with no gene match: 4. The V gene's germline CDR1 is MNHEY and CDR2 SVGEGT. The CDR3 region is CASSDTGASNQPQHF. The DNA for the CDR3 is TGTGCCAGCAGTGACACAGGGGCTAGCAATCAGCCCCAGCATTTT.

V and J are TRBV6-5 and TRBJ1-1; 10 bases agree with TRBD1. The V gene end was trimmed by 3 bases and the J gene end by 5 bases; junction bases not matched to a gene: 6. The CDR3 extends over 15 amino acids. Germline V gives CDR1 MNHEY, CDR2 SVGAGI. CDR3 in amino acids: CASSYGTGVRTEAFF. The CDR3 nucleotides are TGTGCCAGCAGTTATGGGACAGGGGTTCGTACTGAAGCTTTCTTT.

V is TRBV6-5 and J is TRBJ1-1, with 9 bases that match TRBD1. V lost 4 bases to trimming and J lost 9 bases; unmatched junction nucleotides: 6. Germline assignment: CDR1 MNHEY and CDR2 SVGAGI. The CDR3 contains 13 residues. CDR3 nucleotides: TGTGCCAGCAGTTTGGGACAGGGAAGGCAAGCTTTCTTT. Translating gives CASSLGQGRQAFF.

The rearrangement joins TRBV3-1 (or the pseudogene TRBV3-2) to TRBJ1-3; 11 nucleotides agree with TRBD1. Germline values: CDR1 LGHDT, CDR2 YNNKEL (reference sequence). There are 18 residues in the CDR3. Unmatched junction bases numbered 11, after V lost 4 bases and J lost 3 bases. CDR3 sequence reads: CASSPRDRGFTVGNTIYF. The CDR3 DNA follows: TGTGCCAGCAGCCCCCGGGACAGGGGGTTTACGGTTGGAAACACCATATATTTT.

The rearrangement links TRBV6-5 to TRBJ1-2; 10 nucleotides align to TRBD1. The V gene end was trimmed by 0 bases and the J gene end by 4 bases; junction bases not matched to a gene: 5. The CDR3 covers 16 residues. Germline CDR1 MNHEY, CDR2 SVGAGI. CDR3 sequence: CASSYSGQGLSYGYTF. CDR3 sequence (DNA): TGTGCCAGCAGTTACTCGGGACAGGGGTTAAGCTATGGCTACACCTTC.

This clone was seen only a few times. V is TRBV6-1 and J is TRBJ2-7; 8 bases fit TRBD1. The trim removed 1 base at V and 2 bases at J, leaving 4 bases unmatched. Germline values: CDR1 MNHNS, CDR2 SASEGT. The CDR3 has 15 amino acids. The CDR3 sequence is CASSEGHRGAYEQYF. The CDR3 DNA reads TGTGCCAGCAGTGAAGGCCACAGGGGGGCCTACGAGCAGTACTTC.

This rearrangement joins TRBV5-1 to TRBJ2-7; 8 bases are a match to TRBD1. From germline, CDR1 is SGHRS and CDR2 YFSETQ. V shed 3 bases, J shed 5 bases, and the junction held 7 bases outside the gene matches. The CDR3 has 14 residues. CDR3 protein: CASSSRTGSNEQYF. DNA for the CDR3: TGCGCCAGCAGCTCCCGGACAGGGTCAAACGAGCAGTACTTC.